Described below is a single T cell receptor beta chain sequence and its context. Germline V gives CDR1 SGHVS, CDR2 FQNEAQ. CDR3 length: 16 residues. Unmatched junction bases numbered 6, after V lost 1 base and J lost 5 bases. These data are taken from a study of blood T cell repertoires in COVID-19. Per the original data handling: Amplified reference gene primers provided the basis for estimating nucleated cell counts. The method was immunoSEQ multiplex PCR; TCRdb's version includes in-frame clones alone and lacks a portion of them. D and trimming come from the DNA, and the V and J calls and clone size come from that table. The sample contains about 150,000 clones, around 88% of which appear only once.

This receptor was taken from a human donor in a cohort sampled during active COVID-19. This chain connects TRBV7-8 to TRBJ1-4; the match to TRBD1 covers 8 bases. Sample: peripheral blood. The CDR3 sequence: CASSLVEGTGNEKLFF. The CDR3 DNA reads TGTGCCAGCAGCTTAGTAGAGGGGACAGGAAATGAAAAACTGTTTTTT.